This is a list of T cell receptor beta chains from one sample in a study of blood T cell repertoires in COVID-19. Sequencing used immunoSEQ multiplex PCR; TCRdb keeps in-frame clones, though not all of them. The sample carries 200,000 or so clones, 65% to 85% recorded once. The sample taken for sequencing was peripheral blood. These receptors all stem from a man aged 55 to 70 with active or convalescent COVID-19. The CDR3 runs from the conserved cysteine through the conserved F or W. Each record gives: clone size, V gene, D gene, J gene, CDR3 protein, CDR3 DNA. A D gene is named only where the DNA matches it firmly. A clone size is listed for some rows: how often the clone was seen (once, few, many), or a class if it is expanded.

abundance: NA; v_gene: TRBV14; d_gene: TRBD1; j_gene: TRBJ2-1; CDR3aa: CASSQVVTGGNEQFF; CDR3nt: TGTGCCAGCAGCCAAGTAGTGACAGGGGGCAATGAGCAGTTCTTC
abundance: once; v_gene: TRBV19; d_gene: NA; j_gene: TRBJ1-5; CDR3aa: CAARGGNQPQHF; CDR3nt: TGTGCAGCACGCGGTGGGAATCAGCCCCAGCATTTT
abundance: NA; v_gene: TRBV2; d_gene: NA; j_gene: TRBJ2-1; CDR3aa: CASTLLSTGEQFF; CDR3nt: TGTGCCAGCACCCTGCTTAGTACCGGTGAGCAGTTCTTC
abundance: NA; v_gene: TRBV24-1; d_gene: TRBD2; j_gene: TRBJ2-3; CDR3aa: CATGASGNIEDTQYF; CDR3nt: TGTGCCACCGGTGCTAGCGGGAATATTGAAGATACGCAGTATTTT
abundance: NA; v_gene: TRBV10-3; d_gene: NA; j_gene: TRBJ2-3; CDR3aa: CAVLKLDTQYF; CDR3nt: TGTGCCGTACTTAAGTTGGATACGCAGTATTTT
abundance: NA; v_gene: TRBV20-1; d_gene: TRBD1; j_gene: TRBJ2-5; CDR3aa: CSASRSGGRETQYF; CDR3nt: TGCAGTGCTAGTCGGTCAGGGGGCAGAGAGACCCAGTACTTC
abundance: NA; v_gene: TRBV10-3; d_gene: TRBD2; j_gene: TRBJ2-2; CDR3aa: CASYGPGLAGLVDGELFF; CDR3nt: TGTGCCTCATACGGGCCGGGACTAGCGGGCCTCGTCGACGGGGAGCTGTTTTTT
abundance: NA; v_gene: TRBV3-1/TRBV3-2; d_gene: NA; j_gene: TRBJ2-7; CDR3aa: CASSYRDSLYEQYF; CDR3nt: TGTGCCAGCAGCTACCGGGACTCCCTCTACGAGCAGTACTTC
abundance: NA; v_gene: TRBV15; d_gene: TRBD1; j_gene: TRBJ2-7; CDR3aa: CATSTGQSYEQYF; CDR3nt: TGTGCCACCAGTACGGGACAGTCCTACGAGCAGTACTTC
abundance: NA; v_gene: TRBV4-2; d_gene: TRBD1; j_gene: TRBJ2-7; CDR3aa: CASSQDYRGLSYEQYF; CDR3nt: TGTGCCAGCAGCCAGGATTACAGGGGCCTTTCCTACGAGCAGTACTTC